The T cell receptor beta chain under discussion was sequenced for a study of breast tumors, draining lymph nodes, adjacent tissues. Whole-study results and caveats: The data were judged consistent with most tumor T cells coming from lymph node and expanding in tumor. That most tumor T cells come from lymph nodes remained unproven.

One entry per CDR3 protein, called by TCRdb with MiXCR from the multiplex PCR reads. The table shows tens of thousands of distinct CDR3 sequences, with approximately 30% occurring only once. The CDR3 loop spans 16 amino acids. The V gene end was trimmed by 4 bases and the J gene end by 0 bases; junction bases not matched to a gene: 6. Germline CDR1 is DFQATT and CDR2 is SNEGSKA (reference sequence). Regarding this clonotype: Its antigen is undetermined.

Breast cancer patients provided tissue from their axillary draining lymph nodes. Source material: axillary lymph node tissue. The V gene is TRBV20-1, the J gene TRBJ1-5; TRBD1 agrees at 10 bases. This TCR was sampled from a female donor with breast cancer. Some clones in this sample may be carry-over from other donors' samples. CDR3 loop: CSATGTGEYSNQPQHF. CDR3 DNA: TGCAGTGCTACCGGGACAGGGGAATATAGCAATCAGCCCCAGCATTTT.